Detailed here is one T cell receptor beta chain. Its antigen remains unidentified. This sample was taken from a study of T cells in localized non-small cell lung cancer. Germline values: CDR1 KGHSH, CDR2 LQKENI. Trimming cost V 6 bases and J 0 bases, with 17 bases left between them. The CDR3 has 16 amino acids. This table comes from immunoSEQ multiplex PCR, and its TCRdb copy is limited to in-frame clones, with some not included. The profile shows some 8,200 clones, roughly three fifths of them singletons. Study results and caveats: Median detection of top 100 tumor clones in adjacent lung was 57 clones. Only one tumor region went through sequencing, so heterogeneity may still be there. The study linked higher blood T cell density to longer overall survival. Of the tissues analyzed, uninvolved adjacent lung showed maximal T cell clonality, greater than tumor.

This chain connects TRBV18 to TRBJ1-2; TRBD1 is a possible D gene (5 bases). The sequence derives from a male donor at least 60 years old with stage I squamous cell lung carcinoma. Material: lymph node tissue, obtained before any cancer treatment. The CDR3 here is CASSRGPGLANYGYTF. CDR3 in DNA: TGTGCCAGCTCCCGGGGACCCGGGTTAGCTAACTATGGCTACACCTTC.